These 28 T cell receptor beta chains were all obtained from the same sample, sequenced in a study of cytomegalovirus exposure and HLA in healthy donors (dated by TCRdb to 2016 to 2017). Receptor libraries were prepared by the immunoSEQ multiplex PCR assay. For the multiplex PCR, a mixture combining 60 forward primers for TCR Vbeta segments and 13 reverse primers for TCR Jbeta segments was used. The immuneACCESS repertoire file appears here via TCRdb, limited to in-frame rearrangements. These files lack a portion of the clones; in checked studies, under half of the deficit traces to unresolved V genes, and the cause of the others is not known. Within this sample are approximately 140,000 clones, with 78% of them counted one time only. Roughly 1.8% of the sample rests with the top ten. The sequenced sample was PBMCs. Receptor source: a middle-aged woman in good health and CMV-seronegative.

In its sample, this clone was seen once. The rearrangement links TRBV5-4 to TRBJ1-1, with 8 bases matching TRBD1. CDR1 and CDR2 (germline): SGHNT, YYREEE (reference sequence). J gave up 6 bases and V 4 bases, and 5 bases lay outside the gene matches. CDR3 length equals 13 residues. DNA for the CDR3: TGTGCCAGCAGCCGGGGACAGGTACCTGAAGCTTTCTTT. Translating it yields CASSRGQVPEAFF.

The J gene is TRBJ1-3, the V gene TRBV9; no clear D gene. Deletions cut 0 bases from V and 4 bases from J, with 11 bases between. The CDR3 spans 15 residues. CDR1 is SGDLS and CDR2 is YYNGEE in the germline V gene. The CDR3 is CASSVDPGGGNTIYF. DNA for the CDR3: TGTGCCAGCAGCGTAGATCCTGGAGGCGGAAACACCATATATTTT. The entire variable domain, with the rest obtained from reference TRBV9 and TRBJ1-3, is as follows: DSGVTQTPKHLITATGQRVTLRCSPRSGDLSVYWYQQSLDQGLQFLIQYYNGEERAKGNILERFSAQQFPDLHSELNLSSLELGDSALYFCASSVDPGGGNTIYFGEGSWLTVV.

This chain's CDR3 is CASSLLSLDEQFF. The CDR3 DNA is TGCGCCAGCAGCTTGCTTAGCCTCGATGAGCAGTTCTTC. The chain has TRBV5-1 and TRBJ2-1; D not resolved. Trimming removed 1 base from V and 8 bases from J, with 10 bases in between. The CDR3 spans 13 residues. CDR1 is SGHRS and CDR2 is YFSETQ in the germline V gene.

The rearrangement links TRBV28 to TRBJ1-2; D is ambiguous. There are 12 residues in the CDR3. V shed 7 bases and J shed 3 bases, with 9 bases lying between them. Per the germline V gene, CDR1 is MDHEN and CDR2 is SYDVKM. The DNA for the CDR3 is TGTGCCAGCACTCCTTCCTACTATGGCTACACCTTC. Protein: CASTPSYYGYTF.

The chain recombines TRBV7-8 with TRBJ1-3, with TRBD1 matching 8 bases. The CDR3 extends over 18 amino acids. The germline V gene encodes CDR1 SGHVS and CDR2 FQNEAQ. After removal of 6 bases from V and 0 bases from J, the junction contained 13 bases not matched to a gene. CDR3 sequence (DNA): TGTGCCAGCAGTTATCCTCGCGACAGGGGAAACTCTGGAAACACCATATATTTT. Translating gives CASSYPRDRGNSGNTIYF.

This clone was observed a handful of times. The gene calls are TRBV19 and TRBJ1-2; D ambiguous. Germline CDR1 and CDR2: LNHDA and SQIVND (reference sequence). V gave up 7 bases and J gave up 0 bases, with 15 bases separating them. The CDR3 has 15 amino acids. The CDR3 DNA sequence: TGTGCCAGTACCGCCTCACACGGAGCTAACTATGGCTACACCTTC. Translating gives CASTASHGANYGYTF.

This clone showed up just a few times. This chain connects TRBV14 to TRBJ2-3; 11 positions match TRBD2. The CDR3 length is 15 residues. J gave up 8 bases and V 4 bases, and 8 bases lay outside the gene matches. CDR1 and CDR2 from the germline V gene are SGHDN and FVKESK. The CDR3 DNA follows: TGTGCCAGCAGCCCTACTAGCGGGGGTCCAGTTACGCAGTATTTT. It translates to CASSPTSGGPVTQYF.

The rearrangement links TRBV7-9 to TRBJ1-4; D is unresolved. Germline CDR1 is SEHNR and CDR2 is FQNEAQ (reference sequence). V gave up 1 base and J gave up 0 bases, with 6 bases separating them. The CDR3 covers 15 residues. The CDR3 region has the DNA TGTGCCAGCAGCTTAGGGCAGGCAACTAATGAAAAACTGTTTTTT. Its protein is CASSLGQATNEKLFF.

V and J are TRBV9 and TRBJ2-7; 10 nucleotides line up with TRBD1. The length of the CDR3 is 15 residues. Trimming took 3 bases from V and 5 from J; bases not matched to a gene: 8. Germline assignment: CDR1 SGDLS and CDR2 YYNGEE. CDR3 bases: TGTGCCAGCAGCGCTCCCGGGACAGGGGATCACGAGCAGTACTTC. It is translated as CASSAPGTGDHEQYF.

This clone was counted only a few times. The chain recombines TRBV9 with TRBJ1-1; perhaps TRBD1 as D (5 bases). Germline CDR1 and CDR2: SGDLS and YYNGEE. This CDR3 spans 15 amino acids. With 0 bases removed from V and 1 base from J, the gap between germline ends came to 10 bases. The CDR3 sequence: CASSVGTGGNTEAFF. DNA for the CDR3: TGTGCCAGCAGCGTAGGAACAGGCGGGAACACTGAAGCTTTCTTT.

For the CDR3, the DNA is TGCAGCGCGGACAGGGCTGATGGGGAAGCTTTCTTT. This encodes CSADRADGEAFF. The gene calls are TRBV29-1 and TRBJ1-1; 8 nucleotides match TRBD1. Losses at the gene ends were 7 bases for V and 8 bases for J; bases not matched to a gene: 9. CDR3 length equals 12 residues. Germline V gene lookup returns CDR1 SQVTM and CDR2 ANQGSEA.

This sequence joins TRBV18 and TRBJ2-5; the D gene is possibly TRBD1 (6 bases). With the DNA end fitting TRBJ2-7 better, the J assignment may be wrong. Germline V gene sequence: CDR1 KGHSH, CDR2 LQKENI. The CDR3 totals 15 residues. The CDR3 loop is CASSPPEDSPYEQYF. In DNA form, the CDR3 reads TGTGCCAGCTCACCACCGGAGGACAGTCCCTACGAGCAGTACTTC.

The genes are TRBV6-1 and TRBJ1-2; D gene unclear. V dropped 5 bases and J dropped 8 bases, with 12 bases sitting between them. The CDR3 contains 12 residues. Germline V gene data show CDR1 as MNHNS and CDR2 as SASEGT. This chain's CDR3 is CASSPDLLGYTF. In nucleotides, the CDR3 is TGTGCCAGCAGTCCGGACTTGTTGGGCTACACCTTC.

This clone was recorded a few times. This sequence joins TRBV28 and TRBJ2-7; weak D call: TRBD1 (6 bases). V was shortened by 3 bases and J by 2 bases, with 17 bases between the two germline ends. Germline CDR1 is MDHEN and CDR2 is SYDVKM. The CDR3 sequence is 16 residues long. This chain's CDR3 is CASSFGDASGAYEQYF. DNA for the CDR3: TGTGCCAGCAGTTTCGGTGACGCCTCAGGGGCCTACGAGCAGTACTTC.

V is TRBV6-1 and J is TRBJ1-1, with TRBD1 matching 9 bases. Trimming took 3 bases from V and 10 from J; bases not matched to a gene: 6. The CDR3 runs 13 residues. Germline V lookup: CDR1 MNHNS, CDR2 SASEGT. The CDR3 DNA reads TGTGCCAGCAGTGAGTACAGGGGGCTTCGAGCTTTCTTT. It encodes CASSEYRGLRAFF.

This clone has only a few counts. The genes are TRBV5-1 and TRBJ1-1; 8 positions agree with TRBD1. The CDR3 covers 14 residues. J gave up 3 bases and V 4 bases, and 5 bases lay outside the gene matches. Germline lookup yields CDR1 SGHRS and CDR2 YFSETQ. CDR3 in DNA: TGCGCCAGCAGCATGCAGGGGGCGGACACTGAAGCTTTCTTT. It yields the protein CASSMQGADTEAFF. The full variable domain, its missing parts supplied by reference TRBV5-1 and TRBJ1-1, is KAGVTQTPRYLIKTRGQQVTLSCSPISGHRSVSWYQQTPGQGLQFLFEYFSETQRNKGNFPGRFSGRQFSNSRSEMNVSTLELGDSALYLCASSMQGADTEAFFGQGTRLTVV.

The CDR3 nucleotides read TGTGCCAGTCGACCCGGTTCTAGCGGGGATATGAACACCGGGGAGCTGTTTTTT. This translates into CASRPGSSGDMNTGELFF. The chain links TRBV19 to TRBJ2-2; 9 bases map to TRBD2. V lost 8 bases to trimming and J lost 1 base; unmatched junction nucleotides: 14. The germline gives CDR1 LNHDA, CDR2 SQIVND (reference sequence). This CDR3 comprises 18 residues.

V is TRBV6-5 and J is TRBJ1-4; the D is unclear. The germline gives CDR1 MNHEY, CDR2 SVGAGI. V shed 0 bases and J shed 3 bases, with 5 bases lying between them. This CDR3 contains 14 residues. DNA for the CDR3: TGTGCCAGCAGTTACTCCGGGGCTAATGAAAAACTGTTTTTT. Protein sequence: CASSYSGANEKLFF.

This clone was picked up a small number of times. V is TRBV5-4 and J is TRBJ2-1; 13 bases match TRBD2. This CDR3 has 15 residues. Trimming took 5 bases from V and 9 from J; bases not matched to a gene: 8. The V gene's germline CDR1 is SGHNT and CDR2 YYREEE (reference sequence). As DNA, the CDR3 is TGTGCCAGCAGGAACGGACTAGCGGGAGTGATTGAGCAGTTCTTC. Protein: CASRNGLAGVIEQFF.

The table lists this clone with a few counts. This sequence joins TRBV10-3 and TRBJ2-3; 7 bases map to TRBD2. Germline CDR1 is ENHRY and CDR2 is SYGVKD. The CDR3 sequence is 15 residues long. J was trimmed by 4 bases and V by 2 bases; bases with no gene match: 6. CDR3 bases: TGTGCCATCAGTGAGGCGGGAGCCCAGGCAGATACGCAGTATTTT. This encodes CAISEAGAQADTQYF.

In DNA form, the CDR3 reads TGTGCCAGCAGTTTGGAGGGCAGGGTACATGGCTACACCTTC. Encoded protein: CASSLEGRVHGYTF. The rearrangement links TRBV28 to TRBJ1-2; possible D gene TRBD1, 5 bases. The CDR3 is 14 residues long. V lost 3 bases to trimming and J lost 6 bases, with 14 bases between them. CDR1 and CDR2 from the germline V gene are MDHEN and SYDVKM.

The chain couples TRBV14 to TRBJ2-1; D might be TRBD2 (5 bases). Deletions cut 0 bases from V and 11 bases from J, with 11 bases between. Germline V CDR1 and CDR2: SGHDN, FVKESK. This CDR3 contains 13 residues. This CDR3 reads CASSQDVLAKQFF. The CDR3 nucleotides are TGTGCCAGCAGCCAAGACGTGCTAGCTAAGCAGTTCTTC.

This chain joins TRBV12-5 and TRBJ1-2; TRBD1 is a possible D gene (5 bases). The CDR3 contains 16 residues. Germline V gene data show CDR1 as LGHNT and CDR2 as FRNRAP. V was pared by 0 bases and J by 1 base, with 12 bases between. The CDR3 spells CASGLVRGGLNYGYTF. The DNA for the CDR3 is TGTGCTAGTGGTTTGGTACGCGGGGGTCTTAACTATGGCTACACCTTC.

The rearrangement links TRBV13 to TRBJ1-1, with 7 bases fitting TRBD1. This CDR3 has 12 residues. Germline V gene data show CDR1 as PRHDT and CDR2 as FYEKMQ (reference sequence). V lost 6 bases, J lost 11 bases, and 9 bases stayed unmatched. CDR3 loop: CASSYTGAGAFF. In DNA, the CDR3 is TGTGCCAGCAGTTATACAGGGGCTGGTGCTTTCTTT. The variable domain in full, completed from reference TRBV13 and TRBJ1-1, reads AAGVIQSPRHLIKEKRETATLKCYPIPRHDTVYWYQQGPGQDPQFLISFYEKMQSDKGSIPDRFSAQQFSDYHSELNMSSLELGDSALYFCASSYTGAGAFFGQGTRLTVV.

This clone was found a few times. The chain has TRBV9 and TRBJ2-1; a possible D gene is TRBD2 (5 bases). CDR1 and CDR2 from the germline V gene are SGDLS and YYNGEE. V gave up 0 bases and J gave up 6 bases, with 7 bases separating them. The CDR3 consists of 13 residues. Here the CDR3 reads CASSVGEINEQFF. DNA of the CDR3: TGTGCCAGCAGCGTAGGGGAGATCAATGAGCAGTTCTTC.

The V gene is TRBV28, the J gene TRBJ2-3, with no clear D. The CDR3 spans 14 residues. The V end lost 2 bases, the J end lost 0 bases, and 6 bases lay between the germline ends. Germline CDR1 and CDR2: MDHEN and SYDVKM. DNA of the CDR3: TGTGCCAGCAGTTTAGAGTACAGCACAGATACGCAGTATTTT. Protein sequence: CASSLEYSTDTQYF.

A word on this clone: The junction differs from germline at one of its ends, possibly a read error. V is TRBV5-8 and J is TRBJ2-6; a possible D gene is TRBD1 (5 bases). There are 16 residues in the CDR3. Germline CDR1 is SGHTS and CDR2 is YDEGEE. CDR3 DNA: TGTGCCAGCAGCATCGTTCCCGGCCCTGGGGCCAACGGCCTGACTTTC. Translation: CASSIVPGPGANGLTF.

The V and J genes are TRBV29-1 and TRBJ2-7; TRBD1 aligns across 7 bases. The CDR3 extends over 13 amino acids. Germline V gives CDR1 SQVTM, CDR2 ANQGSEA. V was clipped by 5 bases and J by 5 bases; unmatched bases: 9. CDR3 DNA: TGCAGCGTTACCTCACCAGGGGGAAACGAGCAGTACTTC. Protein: CSVTSPGGNEQYF.